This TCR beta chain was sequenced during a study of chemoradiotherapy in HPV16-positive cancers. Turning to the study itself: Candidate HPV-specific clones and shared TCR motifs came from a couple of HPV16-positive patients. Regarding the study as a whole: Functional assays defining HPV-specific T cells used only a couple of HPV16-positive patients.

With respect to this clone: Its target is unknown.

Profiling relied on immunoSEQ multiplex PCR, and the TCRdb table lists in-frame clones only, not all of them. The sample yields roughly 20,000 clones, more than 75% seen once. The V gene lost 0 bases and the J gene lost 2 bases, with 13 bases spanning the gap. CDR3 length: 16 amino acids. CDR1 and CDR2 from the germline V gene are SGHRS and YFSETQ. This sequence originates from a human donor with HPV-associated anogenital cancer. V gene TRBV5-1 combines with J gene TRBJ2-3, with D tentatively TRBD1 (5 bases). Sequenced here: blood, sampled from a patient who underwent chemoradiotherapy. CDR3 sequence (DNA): TGCGCCAGCAGCTTGGATGGACAAACCTTCACAGATACGCAGTATTTT. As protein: CASSLDGQTFTDTQYF. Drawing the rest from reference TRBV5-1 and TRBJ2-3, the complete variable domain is KAGVTQTPRYLIKTRGQQVTLSCSPISGHRSVSWYQQTPGQGLQFLFEYFSETQRNKGNFPGRFSGRQFSNSRSEMNVSTLELGDSALYLCASSLDGQTFTDTQYFGPGTRLTVL.